What follows describes a single T cell receptor beta chain. This CDR3 contains 17 residues. V lost 2 bases, J lost 0 bases, and 14 bases lay in between. The sample belongs to a study of control samples from healthy donors and cancer patients. Using immunoSEQ multiplex PCR, the repertoire was profiled, and TCRdb retains in-frame clones only, with some absent. The sample has around 190,000 clones. V usage is TRBV5-3 and J usage is TRBJ1-4; no reliable D call. TRBV5-3 is identified as an open reading frame with a role that is uncertain. The TCR originated in a woman aged 30 to 39 in good health. Sequenced material: blood. This chain's CDR3 is CARSLQPNNATNEKLFF. The CDR3 DNA sequence: TGTGCCAGAAGCTTACAACCAAACAATGCAACTAATGAAAAACTGTTTTTT.